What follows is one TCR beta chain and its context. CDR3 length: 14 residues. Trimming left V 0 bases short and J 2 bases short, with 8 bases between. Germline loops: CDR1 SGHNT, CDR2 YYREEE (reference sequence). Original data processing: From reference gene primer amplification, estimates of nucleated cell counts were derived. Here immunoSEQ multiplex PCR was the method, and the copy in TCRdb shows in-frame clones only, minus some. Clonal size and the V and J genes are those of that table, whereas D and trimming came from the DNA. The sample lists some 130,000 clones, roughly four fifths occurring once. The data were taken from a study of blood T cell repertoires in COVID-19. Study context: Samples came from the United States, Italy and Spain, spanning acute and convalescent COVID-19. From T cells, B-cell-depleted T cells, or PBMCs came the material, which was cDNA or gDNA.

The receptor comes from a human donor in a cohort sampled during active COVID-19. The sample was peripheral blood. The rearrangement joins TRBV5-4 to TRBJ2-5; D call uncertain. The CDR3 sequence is CASSLANSQETQYF. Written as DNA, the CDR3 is TGTGCCAGCAGCTTGGCCAACAGTCAAGAGACCCAGTACTTC.